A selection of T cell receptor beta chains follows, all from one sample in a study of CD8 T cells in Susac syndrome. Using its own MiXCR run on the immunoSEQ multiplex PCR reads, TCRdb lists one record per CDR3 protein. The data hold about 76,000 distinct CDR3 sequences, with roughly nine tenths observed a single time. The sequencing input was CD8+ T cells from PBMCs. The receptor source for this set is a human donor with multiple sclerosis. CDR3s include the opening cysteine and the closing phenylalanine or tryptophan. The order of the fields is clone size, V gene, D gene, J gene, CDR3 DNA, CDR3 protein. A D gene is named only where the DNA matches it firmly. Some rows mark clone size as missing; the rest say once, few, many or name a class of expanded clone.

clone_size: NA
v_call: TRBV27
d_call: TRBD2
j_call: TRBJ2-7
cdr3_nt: TGTGCCACCGGGACTAGCGGGGACTACGAGCAGTACTTC
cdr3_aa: CATGTSGDYEQYF

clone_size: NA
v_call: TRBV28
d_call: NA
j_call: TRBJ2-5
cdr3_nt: TGTGCCAGCTCAGTCCAGACGTACTCTTGGGGGACCCAGTACTTC
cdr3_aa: CASSVQTYSWGTQYF

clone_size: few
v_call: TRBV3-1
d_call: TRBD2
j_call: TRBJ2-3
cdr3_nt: TGTGCCAGCAGCCACCGACTAGCGGCCTCGGATACGCAGTATTTT
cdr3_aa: CASSHRLAASDTQYF

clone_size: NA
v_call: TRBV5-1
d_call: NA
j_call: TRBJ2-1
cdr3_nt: TGCGCCAGCAGCTTTAACCGTCTCAATGAGCAGTTCTTC
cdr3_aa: CASSFNRLNEQFF

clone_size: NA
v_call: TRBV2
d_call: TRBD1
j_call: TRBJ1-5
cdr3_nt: TGTGCCAGCAGTGATGACAGGGGAGGCGGCAATCAGCCCCAGCATTTT
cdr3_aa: CASSDDRGGGNQPQHF

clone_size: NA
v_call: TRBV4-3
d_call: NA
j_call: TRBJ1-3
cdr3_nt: TGCGCCAGCAGCCAATTCCGTCGGGGCGGGGGCGCTGGAAACACCATATATTTT
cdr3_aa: CASSQFRRGGGAGNTIYF

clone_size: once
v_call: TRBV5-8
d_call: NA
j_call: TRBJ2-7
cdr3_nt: TGTGCCAGCAGCTTGGAAGATCGGGACTACGAGCAGTACTTC
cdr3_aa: CASSLEDRDYEQYF

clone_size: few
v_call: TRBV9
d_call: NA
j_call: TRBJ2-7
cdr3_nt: TGTGCCAGCAGCGCGGGACTCGGGGACTACGAGCAGTACTTC
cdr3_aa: CASSAGLGDYEQYF

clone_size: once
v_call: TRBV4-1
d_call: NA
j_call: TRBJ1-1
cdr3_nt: TGCGCCAGCAGCCAGGACAGCTCAATTGAAGCTTTCTTT
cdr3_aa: CASSQDSSIEAFF

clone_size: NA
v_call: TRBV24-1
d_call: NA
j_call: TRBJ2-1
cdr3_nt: TGTGCCACCAGTCGGGTGGGGGGCCCGGGGAATGAGCAGTTCTTC
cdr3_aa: CATSRVGGPGNEQFF

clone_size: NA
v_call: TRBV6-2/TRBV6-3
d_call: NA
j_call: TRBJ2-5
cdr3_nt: TGTGCCAGCAGTTACTCGACAGAGACCCAGTACTTC
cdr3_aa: CASSYSTETQYF

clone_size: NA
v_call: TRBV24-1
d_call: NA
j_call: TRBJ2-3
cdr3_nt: TGTGCCACCAGTGACCCAGACAGCGTTAACACAGATACGCAGTATTTT
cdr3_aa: CATSDPDSVNTDTQYF

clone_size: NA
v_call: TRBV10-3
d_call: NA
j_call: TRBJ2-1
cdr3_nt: TGTGCCATCAGTGAACTAGTGGGCAATGAGCAGTTCTTC
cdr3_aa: CAISELVGNEQFF

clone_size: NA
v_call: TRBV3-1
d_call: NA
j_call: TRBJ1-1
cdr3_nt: TGTGCCAGCAGCCAAATATTTCCAGCGAACACTGAAGCTTTCTTT
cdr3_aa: CASSQIFPANTEAFF

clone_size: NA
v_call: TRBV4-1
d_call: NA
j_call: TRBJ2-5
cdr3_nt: TGCGCCAGCAGCCAAGTTCTCGGGGCGAGACCCCAAGAGACCCAGTACTTC
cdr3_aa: CASSQVLGARPQETQYF

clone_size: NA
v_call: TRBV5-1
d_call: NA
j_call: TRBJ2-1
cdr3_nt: TGCGCCAGCAGCCCCGTTGCTCTAGCAGAGTACAATGAGCAGTTCTTC
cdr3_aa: CASSPVALAEYNEQFF

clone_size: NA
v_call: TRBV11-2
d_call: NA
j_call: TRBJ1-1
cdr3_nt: TGTGCCAGCAGCCAAACCCCCAGTGAAGCTTTCTTT
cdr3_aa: CASSQTPSEAFF

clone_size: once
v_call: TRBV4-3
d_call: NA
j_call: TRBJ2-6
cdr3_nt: TGCGCCAGCAGCCAGAGGGACTCTGGGGCCAACGTCCTGACTTTC
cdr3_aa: CASSQRDSGANVLTF

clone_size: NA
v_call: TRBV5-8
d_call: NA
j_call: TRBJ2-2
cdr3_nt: TGTGCCAGCAGCCCCAGGACGGACCTCGCGAACACCGGGGAGCTGTTTTTT
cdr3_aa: CASSPRTDLANTGELFF

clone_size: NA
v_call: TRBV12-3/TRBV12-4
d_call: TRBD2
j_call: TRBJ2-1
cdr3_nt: TGTGCCAGCAGTTTGGGCGGGGGCTCCTACAATGAGCAGTTCTTC
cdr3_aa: CASSLGGGSYNEQFF

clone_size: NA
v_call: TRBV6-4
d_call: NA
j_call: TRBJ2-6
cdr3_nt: TGTGCCAGCAGTGAAGGGGGAGGGACTGGGGCCAACGTCCTGACTTTC
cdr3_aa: CASSEGGGTGANVLTF

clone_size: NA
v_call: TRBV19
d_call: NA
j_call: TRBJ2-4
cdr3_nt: TGTGCCAGTAGTAAGGGGACGACAGTAGCCAAAAACATTCAGTACTTC
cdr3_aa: CASSKGTTVAKNIQYF

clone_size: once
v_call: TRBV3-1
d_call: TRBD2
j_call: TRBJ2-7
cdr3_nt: TGTGCCAGCAGCCTAGCGGGAGCTGACGAGCAGTACTTC
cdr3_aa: CASSLAGADEQYF

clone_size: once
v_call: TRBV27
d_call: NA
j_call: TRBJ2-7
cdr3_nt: TGTGCCAGCAGTTCCTACGGACAGAGCTCCTACGAGCAGTACTTC
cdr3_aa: CASSSYGQSSYEQYF

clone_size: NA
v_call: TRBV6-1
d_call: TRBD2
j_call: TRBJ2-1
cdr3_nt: TGTGCCAGCAGTGGCTCTAGCGGGGGGCCTCTGGCAGATGAGCAGTTCTTC
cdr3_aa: CASSGSSGGPLADEQFF

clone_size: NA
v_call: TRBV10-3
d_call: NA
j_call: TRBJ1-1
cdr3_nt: TGTGCCATCAGTGAGAAGGGGCCCACTGAAGCTTTCTTT
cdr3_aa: CAISEKGPTEAFF

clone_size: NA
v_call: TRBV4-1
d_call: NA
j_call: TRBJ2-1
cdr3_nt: TGCGCCAGCAGCCGAAAAGCGGGCGTCAATGAGCAGTTCTTC
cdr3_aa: CASSRKAGVNEQFF

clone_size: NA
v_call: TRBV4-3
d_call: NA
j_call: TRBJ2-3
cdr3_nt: TGCGCCAGCAGCCAATTTCAGGAGCGGGCCACAGATACGCAGTATTTT
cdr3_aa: CASSQFQERATDTQYF

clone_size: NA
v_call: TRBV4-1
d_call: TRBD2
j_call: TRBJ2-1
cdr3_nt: TGCGCCAGCAGACACCTAGCGGGAGAGGTCAATGAGCAGTTCTTC
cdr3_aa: CASRHLAGEVNEQFF

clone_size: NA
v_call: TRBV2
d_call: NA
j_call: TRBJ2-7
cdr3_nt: TGTGCCAGCAGGGTAGGTGGCGGATTGTACGAGCAGTACTTC
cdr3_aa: CASRVGGGLYEQYF

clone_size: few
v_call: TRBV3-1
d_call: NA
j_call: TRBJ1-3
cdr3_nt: TGTGCCAGCAGCCAGGGAGGAACTGGAAACACCATATATTTT
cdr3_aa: CASSQGGTGNTIYF

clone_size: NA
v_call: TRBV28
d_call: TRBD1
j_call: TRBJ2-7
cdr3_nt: TGTGCCAGCCGCTACAATACCTTCCGGGACAGGGGGCTCTGGAACGAGCAGTACTTC
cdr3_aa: CASRYNTFRDRGLWNEQYF

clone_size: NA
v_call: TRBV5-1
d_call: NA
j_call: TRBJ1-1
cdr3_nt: TGCGCCAGCAGCTTGGCCGGTGCCGGGGGCACTGAAGCTTTCTTT
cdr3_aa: CASSLAGAGGTEAFF

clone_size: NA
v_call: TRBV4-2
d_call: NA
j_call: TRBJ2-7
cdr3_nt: TGTGCCAGCAGCCAAAGCCAGGGGCTTTCCTACGAGCAGTACTTC
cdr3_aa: CASSQSQGLSYEQYF

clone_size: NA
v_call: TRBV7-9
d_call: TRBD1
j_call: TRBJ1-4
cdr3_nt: TGTGCCAGCACACCACGAACAGGGGAAGATGAAAAACTGTTTTTT
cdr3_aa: CASTPRTGEDEKLFF

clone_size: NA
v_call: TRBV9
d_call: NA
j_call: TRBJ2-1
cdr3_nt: TGTGCCAGCAGCGACGACAATGAGCAGTTCTTC
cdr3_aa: CASSDDNEQFF

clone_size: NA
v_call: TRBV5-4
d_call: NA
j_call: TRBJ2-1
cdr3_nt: TGTGCCACCTCCCACCGGGGCGGCAATGAGCAGTTCTTC
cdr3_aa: CATSHRGGNEQFF

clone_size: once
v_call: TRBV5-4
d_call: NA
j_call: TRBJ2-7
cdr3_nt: TGTGCCAGCAGCTTTAATAACTACGAGCAGTACTTC
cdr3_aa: CASSFNNYEQYF

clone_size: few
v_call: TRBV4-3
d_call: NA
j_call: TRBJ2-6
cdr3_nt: TGCGCCAGCAGCCAAGATGGGGATTGGGGGGCCAACGTCCTGACTTTC
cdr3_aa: CASSQDGDWGANVLTF

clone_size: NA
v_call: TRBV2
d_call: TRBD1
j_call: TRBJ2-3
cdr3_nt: TGTGCCAGCAGGCAGGGGGCAGCCCGGGATACGCAGTATTTT
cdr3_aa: CASRQGAARDTQYF

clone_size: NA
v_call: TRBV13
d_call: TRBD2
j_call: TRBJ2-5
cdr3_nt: TGTGCCAGCAGCTCCGACAAGCGGGAGGGGACCCAGTACTTC
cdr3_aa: CASSSDKREGTQYF

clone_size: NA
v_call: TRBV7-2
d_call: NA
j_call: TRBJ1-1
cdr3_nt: TGTGCCAGCAGCTTATCGCGGACAGCGCGAACTGAAGCTTTCTTT
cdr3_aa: CASSLSRTARTEAFF

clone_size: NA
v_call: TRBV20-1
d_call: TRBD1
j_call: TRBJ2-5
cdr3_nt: TGCAGTGCTAGAGATTGGACAGGGCGGGAGACCCAGTACTTC
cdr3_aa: CSARDWTGRETQYF

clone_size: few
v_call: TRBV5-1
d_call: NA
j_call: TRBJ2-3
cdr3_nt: TGCGCCAGCATGCAGAGAATCACAGATACGCAGTATTTT
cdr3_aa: CASMQRITDTQYF

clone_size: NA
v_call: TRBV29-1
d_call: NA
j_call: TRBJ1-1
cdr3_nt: TGCAGCGTTGACCGCAACCTTGAAGCTTTCTTT
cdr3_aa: CSVDRNLEAFF

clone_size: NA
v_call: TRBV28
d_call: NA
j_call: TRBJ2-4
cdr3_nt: TGTGCCAGCAGTCTCCACAGGGTCGGGGACAAAAACATTCAGTACTTC
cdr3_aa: CASSLHRVGDKNIQYF

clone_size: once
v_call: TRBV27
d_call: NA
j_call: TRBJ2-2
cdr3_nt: TGTGCCAGCAGCCCCGCGAGACCCGACACCGGGGAGCTGTTTTTT
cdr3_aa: CASSPARPDTGELFF

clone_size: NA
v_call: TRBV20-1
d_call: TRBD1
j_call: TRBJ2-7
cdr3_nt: TGCAGTGCAGACACAGGGGCCTACGAGCAGTACTTC
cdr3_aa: CSADTGAYEQYF